Shown below are 30 T cell receptor beta chains from a single sample sequenced in a study of blood T cell repertoires in COVID-19. Measured with immunoSEQ multiplex PCR; TCRdb has only the in-frame clones, and not every one. Of 85,000 to 110,000 clones listed, around 88% are singletons. Sequences were obtained from peripheral blood. All receptors derive from a human donor in a cohort sampled during active COVID-19.

This chain links TRBV4-1 with TRBJ1-3; perhaps TRBD1 as D (6 bases). In germline, CDR1 is MGHRA, CDR2 YSYEKL. V lost 4 bases to trimming and J lost 3 bases, with 19 bases between them. The CDR3 has 17 amino acids. The CDR3 DNA reads as TGCGCCAGCAGCCCTTCAGTCCGGGGGGCGATTGGAAACACCATATATTTT. The encoded protein is CASSPSVRGAIGNTIYF.

This clone was observed a handful of times. This chain joins TRBV19 and TRBJ1-2, with 9 bases matching TRBD1. Germline CDR1 reads LNHDA; CDR2 reads SQIVND (reference sequence). The J segment lost 8 bases and the V segment lost 10 bases, leaving 11 bases of the junction unmatched. The CDR3 runs to 13 residues. CDR3 residues: CATSEQGAGGYTF. In DNA form, the CDR3 reads TGTGCCACCTCCGAACAGGGGGCCGGGGGCTACACCTTC.

As DNA, the CDR3 is TGTGCCAGCAGCGTAACTACCTCGCGGGCGACCCAGTACTTC. Encoded protein: CASSVTTSRATQYF. The chain combines TRBV9 with TRBJ2-5; tentative D call: TRBD2 (5 bases). The ends were cut back, 1 base at V and 7 bases at J, with 14 bases in the middle. Germline V gene data show CDR1 as SGDLS and CDR2 as YYNGEE. CDR3 length: 14 residues.

The V and J genes are TRBV11-2 and TRBJ1-5; tentative D call: TRBD1 (6 bases). The V gene's germline CDR1 is SGHAT and CDR2 FQNNGV. The CDR3 runs 17 residues. Trimming left V 0 bases short and J 4 bases short, with 16 bases between. In DNA form, the CDR3 reads TGTGCCAGCAGCTTAGATGTGGGGGCGGGGGCTAATCAGCCCCAGCATTTT. Translation: CASSLDVGAGANQPQHF.

V and J are TRBV30 and TRBJ1-4, with a possible D match to TRBD1 (5 bases). Germline CDR1 and CDR2: GTSNPN and SVGIG (reference sequence). V was shortened by 4 bases and J by 4 bases, with 13 bases between the two germline ends. The length of the CDR3 is 14 residues. The DNA for the CDR3 is TGTGCCTGGAATGGGGGGAGTTATAATGAAAAACTGTTTTTT. It encodes CAWNGGSYNEKLFF.

In this sample, this clone turned up a few times. The chain employs TRBV9 and TRBJ2-7, with TRBD2 matching 9 bases. Per the germline V gene, CDR1 is SGDLS and CDR2 is YYNGEE. This CDR3 comprises 15 residues. V was pared by 0 bases and J by 2 bases, with 3 bases of the junction left unmatched. This chain's CDR3 is CASSVGSGSTYEQYF. CDR3 DNA sequence: TGTGCCAGCAGCGTAGGTAGCGGGAGCACCTACGAGCAGTACTTC.

The chain links TRBV5-1 to TRBJ1-2; 10 positions match TRBD1. The V segment lost 4 bases and the J segment 8 bases; nucleotides outside the gene matches: 8. The length of the CDR3 is 14 residues. The germline V gene has CDR1 SGHRS and CDR2 YFSETQ. This CDR3 reads CASSGGDRGAGYTF. Written as DNA, the CDR3 is TGCGCCAGCAGCGGCGGGGACAGGGGAGCGGGCTACACCTTC.

The chain couples TRBV19 to TRBJ2-3, with D possibly matching TRBD1 (6 bases). Trimming removed 10 bases at V and 4 bases at J, with 15 bases between. This CDR3 is 13 amino acids long. Germline CDR1 LNHDA, CDR2 SQIVND (reference sequence). The CDR3 DNA follows: TGTGCCACAGAGGGGGACCGGGCAGATACGCAGTATTTT. Encoded protein: CATEGDRADTQYF.

The gene calls are TRBV19 and TRBJ2-2, with D tentatively TRBD2 (7 bases). Trimming cost V 2 bases and J 7 bases, with 14 bases left between them. CDR3 length: 15 residues. The germline V gene has CDR1 LNHDA and CDR2 SQIVND (reference sequence). CDR3 protein: CASSIRRGLNGELFF. The DNA for the CDR3 is TGTGCCAGTAGTATAAGGCGGGGGCTGAACGGGGAGCTGTTTTTT.

The chain links TRBV19 to TRBJ2-1; TRBD2 matches at 8 bases. This CDR3 is 17 amino acids long. The V gene end was trimmed by 7 bases and the J gene end by 6 bases; junction bases not matched to a gene: 17. Germline CDR1 LNHDA, CDR2 SQIVND (reference sequence). This CDR3 reads CASTSTSAVHNFNEQFF. The CDR3 coding sequence is TGTGCCAGTACCTCGACTAGCGCGGTCCACAATTTCAATGAGCAGTTCTTC.

The V call is TRBV24-1, the J call TRBJ2-7, with 10 bases that match TRBD1. CDR1 is KGHDR and CDR2 is SFDVKD in the germline V gene. V was pared by 4 bases and J by 4 bases, with 6 bases of the junction left unmatched. The CDR3 is 15 amino acids. The CDR3 region is CATSDAGTGAYEQYF. For the CDR3, the DNA is TGTGCCACCAGTGACGCCGGGACAGGGGCATACGAGCAGTACTTC.

The CDR3 DNA reads as TGTGCCAGCAGCCCGGGGGACAGGGTAGACTACAATGAGCAGTTCTTC. As protein: CASSPGDRVDYNEQFF. The chain joins TRBV5-8 to TRBJ2-1; 9 nucleotides match TRBD1. The germline gives CDR1 SGHTS, CDR2 YDEGEE. The CDR3 runs 16 residues. Trimming took 4 bases from V and 3 from J; bases not matched to a gene: 8.

The rearrangement links TRBV18 to TRBJ2-7; TRBD2 is a possible D gene (5 bases). Germline V lookup: CDR1 KGHSH, CDR2 LQKENI. V dropped 0 bases and J dropped 6 bases, with 15 bases sitting between them. The CDR3 loop spans 15 amino acids. The CDR3 DNA sequence: TGTGCCAGCTCACCACCGTGGCAACTAGTCGCCGAGCAGTACTTC. This encodes CASSPPWQLVAEQYF. The full variable domain, in which reference TRBV18 and TRBJ2-7 provide the parts outside the CDR3, is NAGVMQNPRHLVRRRGQEARLRCSPMKGHSHVYWYRQLPEEGLKFMVYLQKENIIDESGMPKERFSAEFPKEGPSILRIQQVVRGDSAAYFCASSPPWQLVAEQYFGPGTRLTVT.

In DNA, the CDR3 is TGTGCCAGCAGCAAGGGTGGAGCGGATCTGGATACGCAGTATTTT. This codes for CASSKGGADLDTQYF. J is TRBJ2-3 and V is TRBV5-4; D perhaps matches TRBD2 (5 bases). V dropped 4 bases and J dropped 6 bases, with 18 bases sitting between them. Germline CDR1 is SGHNT and CDR2 is YYREEE (reference sequence). This CDR3 is 15 amino acids long.

The chain employs TRBV11-3 and TRBJ2-5; D may be TRBD1 (5 bases). Germline-derived CDR1 and CDR2 are SGHNT and YENEEA. Between the trimmed V and J ends, which lost 1 base and 5 bases, there was a span of 11 bases. This CDR3 contains 14 residues. CDR3 residues: CASSLGAGWETQYF. The CDR3 DNA sequence: TGTGCCAGCAGCTTAGGAGCAGGGTGGGAGACCCAGTACTTC.

The chain combines TRBV30 with TRBJ2-5, with D tentatively TRBD2 (6 bases). V lost 2 bases and J lost 4, with 11 bases in between. There are 13 residues in the CDR3. Per the germline V gene, CDR1 is GTSNPN and CDR2 is SVGIG (reference sequence). In DNA, the CDR3 is TGTGCCTGGAGTCCAGGAGGGGTAGAGACCCAGTACTTC. It codes for CAWSPGGVETQYF. Supplemented by reference TRBV30 and TRBJ2-5, the full variable domain reads SQTIHQWPATLVQPVGSPLSLECTVEGTSNPNLYWYRQAAGRGLQLLFYSVGIGQISSEVPQNLSASRPQDRQFILSSKKLLLSDSGFYLCAWSPGGVETQYFGPGTRLLVL.

This rearrangement joins TRBV4-1 to TRBJ1-2, with TRBD1 identical over 7 bases. This CDR3 has 15 residues. The germline gives CDR1 MGHRA, CDR2 YSYEKL. V shed 0 bases, J shed 2 bases, and the junction held 3 bases outside the gene matches. The DNA of the CDR3 is TGCGCCAGCAGCCAAGACGACAGGGCGAACTATGGCTACACCTTC. This sequence encodes CASSQDDRANYGYTF.

The rearrangement uses TRBV30 and TRBJ1-2, with 12 bases identical to TRBD1. The germline CDR1 and CDR2 sequences are GTSNPN and SVGIG (reference sequence). V gave up 5 bases and J gave up 8 bases; unmatched junction bases: 12. This CDR3 region has 15 residues. The DNA of the CDR3 is TGTGCCTGGCGTGCCCCGGGACAGGGGGCGGGCGGCTACACCTTC. Translating it yields CAWRAPGQGAGGYTF.

The genes are TRBV28 and TRBJ1-4; 9 bases align to TRBD1. CDR3 length equals 15 residues. Germline CDR1 reads MDHEN; CDR2 reads SYDVKM. V trimming: 5 bases; J trimming: 8 bases; junction bases outside the gene matches: 9. Written as DNA, the CDR3 is TGTGCCAGCAGTCCTCCGACAGGGGGGTGGGAAAAACTGTTTTTT. It translates to CASSPPTGGWEKLFF.

This chain uses TRBV11-3 with TRBJ2-7; D is unclear. Between the trimmed V and J ends, which lost 3 bases and 2 bases, there was a span of 11 bases. Looked up from germline, CDR1 is SGHNT and CDR2 is YENEEA. The CDR3 is 14 residues long. CDR3 nucleotides: TGTGCCAGCAGCTTCCCATCGAGGCCCTACGAGCAGTACTTC. Residues: CASSFPSRPYEQYF.

The chain combines TRBV18 with TRBJ2-5; 7 nucleotides agree with TRBD1. The V and J ends lost 5 bases and 5 bases, in that order; junction bases with no gene match: 5. The CDR3 extends over 13 amino acids. The germline V gene encodes CDR1 KGHSH and CDR2 LQKENI. The CDR3 DNA follows: TGTGCCAGCTCATCCCTAGGGGGCGAGACCCAGTACTTC. Translated, it gives CASSSLGGETQYF.

The chain uses TRBV7-8 and TRBJ2-3; TRBD1 matches at 7 bases. This CDR3 contains 16 residues. V gave up 3 bases and J gave up 5 bases; unmatched junction bases: 11. CDR1 and CDR2 (germline): SGHVS, FQNEAQ. This CDR3 reads CASSFRTGATGDTQYF. CDR3 in DNA: TGTGCCAGCAGCTTCCGGACAGGAGCCACAGGAGATACGCAGTATTTT.

V is TRBV7-2 and J is TRBJ2-7; D is perhaps TRBD1 (5 bases). The CDR3 has 16 amino acids. V was cut by 0 bases and J by 0 bases, with 12 bases left in between. Germline loops: CDR1 SGHTA, CDR2 FQGNSA. In DNA, the CDR3 is TGTGCCAGCAGCTTAGCGGTTGGGGCTAGCTCCTACGAGCAGTACTTC. It specifies CASSLAVGASSYEQYF.

This chain joins TRBV19 and TRBJ1-1; D gene uncertain. The CDR3 is 13 amino acids. Deletions cut 6 bases from V and 4 bases from J, with 12 bases between. Per the germline V gene, CDR1 is LNHDA and CDR2 is SQIVND (reference sequence). CDR3 sequence (DNA): TGTGCCAGTAGCCGGGTTAGGAGCACTGAAGCTTTCTTT. It specifies CASSRVRSTEAFF.

This chain uses TRBV21-1 with TRBJ2-7; the table's D gene call, TRBD1, was not cross checked with the DNA. TRBV21-1 is given as a pseudogene. CDR3 length equals 15 residues. The CDR3 sequence: CASSDRTGSVYEQYF. CDR3 DNA sequence: TGTGCCAGCAGCGACCGGACAGGGTCGGTCTACGAGCAGTACTTC.

The chain has TRBV19 and TRBJ2-1; 11 bases are a match to TRBD1. J gave up 9 bases and V 5 bases, and 9 bases lay outside the gene matches. Germline V gives CDR1 LNHDA, CDR2 SQIVND (reference sequence). This CDR3 is built from 15 residues. CDR3 amino acids: CASSPGQGVWGEQFF. CDR3 DNA sequence: TGTGCCAGTAGTCCGGGACAGGGGGTCTGGGGTGAGCAGTTCTTC. The full variable domain, with the rest looked up from reference TRBV19 and TRBJ2-1, is DGGITQSPKYLFRKEGQNVTLSCEQNLNHDAMYWYRQDPGQGLRLIYYSQIVNDFQKGDIAEGYSVSREKKESFPLTVTSAQKNPTAFYLCASSPGQGVWGEQFFGPGTRLTVL.

The rearrangement joins TRBV5-4 to TRBJ1-1, with D unclear. CDR1 and CDR2 from the germline V gene are SGHNT and YYREEE (reference sequence). The CDR3 runs to 13 residues. The ends were cut back, 4 bases at V and 2 bases at J, with 9 bases in the middle. The CDR3 DNA reads TGTGCCAGCAGCCCGGTGATTAACACTGAAGCTTTCTTT. This translates into CASSPVINTEAFF. Full variable domain (rest looked up from reference TRBV5-4 and TRBJ1-1): ETGVTQSPTHLIKTRGQQVTLRCSSQSGHNTVSWYQQALGQGPQFIFQYYREEENGRGNFPPRFSGLQFPNYSSELNVNALELDDSALYLCASSPVINTEAFFGQGTRLTVV.

The chain recombines TRBV25-1 with TRBJ2-2, with 8 bases fitting TRBD1. The CDR3 runs to 14 residues. V shed 3 bases and J 3 bases; nucleotides not matched to a gene: 0. Germline lookup yields CDR1 MGHDK and CDR2 SYGVNS. The CDR3 loop is CASSEDRDTGELFF. The DNA of the CDR3 is TGTGCCAGCAGTGAGGACAGGGACACCGGGGAGCTGTTTTTT.

The chain has TRBV10-3 and TRBJ2-1; perhaps TRBD2 as D (5 bases). Germline assignment: CDR1 ENHRY and CDR2 SYGVKD. V dropped 7 bases and J dropped 3 bases, with 7 bases sitting between them. The CDR3 spans 12 residues. DNA of the CDR3: TGTGCCATCATGGAGGACTACAATGAGCAGTTCTTC. Its translation is CAIMEDYNEQFF.

This rearrangement joins TRBV18 to TRBJ2-6, with 7 positions matching TRBD1. Germline V gene data show CDR1 as KGHSH and CDR2 as LQKENI. J was trimmed by 1 base and V by 3 bases; bases with no gene match: 0. The CDR3 extends over 15 amino acids. This chain's CDR3 is CASSPTGSGANVLTF. The DNA of the CDR3 is TGTGCCAGCTCACCGACAGGGTCTGGGGCCAACGTCCTGACTTTC.